The present T cell receptor (beta chain) was sequenced within a study of T-cell memory formation after mild COVID-19. The table lists this clonotype with a few counts. Its target is not known. Study results and limitations: What remained unconfirmed was the SARS-CoV-2 specificity of second-wave clones peaking on day 37.

The length of the CDR3 is 14 residues. V lost 3 bases and J lost 10, with 15 bases in between. Germline V gives CDR1 WSHSY, CDR2 SAAADI. 5'RACE, which relied on constant-segment primers, yielded TCR alpha and TCR beta cDNA libraries carrying sample barcodes and UMIs. TCRdb reanalysed the 5' RACE reads using MiXCR and keeps one entry per CDR3 protein. The sample contains fewer than 600,000 distinct CDR3 sequences, about 20% of which appear only once. Specimen: PBMCs or a T cell subset sorted from them (not recorded which). The chain is built from TRBV10-2 and TRBJ1-4; a possible D gene is TRBD1 (5 bases). The source is an adult woman who had mild COVID-19 (a few samples of this study predate the infection). Cell type and time point are not known. The CDR3 region is CASSDLPGPGKLFF. The CDR3 DNA sequence: TGCGCCAGCAGTGATCTACCGGGACCGGGAAAACTGTTTTTT.